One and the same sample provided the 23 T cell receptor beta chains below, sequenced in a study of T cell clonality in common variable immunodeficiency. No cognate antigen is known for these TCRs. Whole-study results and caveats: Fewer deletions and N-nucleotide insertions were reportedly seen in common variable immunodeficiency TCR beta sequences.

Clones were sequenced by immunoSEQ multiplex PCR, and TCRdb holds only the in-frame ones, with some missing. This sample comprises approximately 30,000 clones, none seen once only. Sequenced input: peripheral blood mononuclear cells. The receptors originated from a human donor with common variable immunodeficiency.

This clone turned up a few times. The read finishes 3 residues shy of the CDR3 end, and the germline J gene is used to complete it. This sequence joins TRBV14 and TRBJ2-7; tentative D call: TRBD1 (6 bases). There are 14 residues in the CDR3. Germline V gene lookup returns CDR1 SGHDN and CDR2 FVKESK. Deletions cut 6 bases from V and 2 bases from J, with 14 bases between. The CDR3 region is CASRQRTATYEQYF. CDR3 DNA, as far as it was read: TGTGCCAGCAGACAAAGGACAGCCACCTACGAG.

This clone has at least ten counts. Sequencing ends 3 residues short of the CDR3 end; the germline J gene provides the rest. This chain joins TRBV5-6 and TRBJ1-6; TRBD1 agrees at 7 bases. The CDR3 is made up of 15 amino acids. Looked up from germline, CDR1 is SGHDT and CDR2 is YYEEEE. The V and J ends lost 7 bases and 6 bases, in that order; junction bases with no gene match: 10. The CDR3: CASWIFRDSNSPLHF. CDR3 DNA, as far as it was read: TGTGCCAGCTGGATCTTTAGGGACAGTAATTCACCC.

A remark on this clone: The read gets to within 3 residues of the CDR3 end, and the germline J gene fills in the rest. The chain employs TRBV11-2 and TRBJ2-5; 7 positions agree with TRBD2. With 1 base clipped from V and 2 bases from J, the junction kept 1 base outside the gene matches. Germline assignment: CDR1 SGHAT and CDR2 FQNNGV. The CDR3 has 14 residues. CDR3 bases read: TGTGCCAGCAGCTTAGCAGCGGGACAAGAGACC. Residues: CASSLAAGQET. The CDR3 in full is CASSLAAGQETQYF.

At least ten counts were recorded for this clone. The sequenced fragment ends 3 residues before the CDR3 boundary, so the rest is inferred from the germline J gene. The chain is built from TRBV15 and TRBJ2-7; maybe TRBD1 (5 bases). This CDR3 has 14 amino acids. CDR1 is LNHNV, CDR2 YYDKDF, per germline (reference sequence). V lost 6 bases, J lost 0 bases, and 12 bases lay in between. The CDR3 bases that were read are TGTGCCACCAGTACGACAGTTCACTCCTACGAG. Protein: CATSTTVHSYE. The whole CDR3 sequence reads CATSTTVHSYEQYF.

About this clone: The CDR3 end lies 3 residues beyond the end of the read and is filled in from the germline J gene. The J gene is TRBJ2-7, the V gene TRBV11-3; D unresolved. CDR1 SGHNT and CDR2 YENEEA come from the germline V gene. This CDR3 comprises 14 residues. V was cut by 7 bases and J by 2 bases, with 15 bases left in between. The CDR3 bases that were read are TGTGCCAGCACCCAACCAACTTCCACCTACGAG. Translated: CASTQPTSTYE. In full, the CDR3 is CASTQPTSTYEQYF.

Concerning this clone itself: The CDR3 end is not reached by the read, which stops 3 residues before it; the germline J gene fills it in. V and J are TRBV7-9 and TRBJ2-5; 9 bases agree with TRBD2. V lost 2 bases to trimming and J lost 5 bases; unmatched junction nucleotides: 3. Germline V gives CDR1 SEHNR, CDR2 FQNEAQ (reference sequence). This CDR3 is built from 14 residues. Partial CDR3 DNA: TGTGCCAGCAGCTTAAGGACTAGCGACGAGACC. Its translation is CASSLRTSDET. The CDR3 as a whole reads CASSLRTSDETQYF. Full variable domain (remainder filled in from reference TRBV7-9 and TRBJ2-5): DTGVSQNPRHKITKRGQNVTFRCDPISEHNRLYWYRQTLGQGPEFLTYFQNEAQLEKSRLLSDRFSAERPKGSFSTLEIQRTEQGDSAMYLCASSLRTSDETQYFGPGTRLLVL.

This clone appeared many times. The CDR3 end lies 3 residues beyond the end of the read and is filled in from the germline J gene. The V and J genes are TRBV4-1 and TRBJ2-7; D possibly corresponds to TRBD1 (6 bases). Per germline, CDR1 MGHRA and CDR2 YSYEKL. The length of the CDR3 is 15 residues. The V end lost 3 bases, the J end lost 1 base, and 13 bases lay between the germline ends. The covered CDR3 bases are TGCGCCAGCAGCCAGGGGACACAGGGTTCCTACGAG. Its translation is CASSQGTQGSYE. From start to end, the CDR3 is CASSQGTQGSYEQYF.

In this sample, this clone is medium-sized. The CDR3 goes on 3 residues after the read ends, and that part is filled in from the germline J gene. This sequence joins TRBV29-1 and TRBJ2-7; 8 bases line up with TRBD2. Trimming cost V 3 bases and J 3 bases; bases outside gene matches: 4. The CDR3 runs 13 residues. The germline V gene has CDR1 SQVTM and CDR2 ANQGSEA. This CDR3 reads CSVDGLAGYEQYF. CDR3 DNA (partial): TGCAGCGTTGATGGGCTAGCGGGCTACGAG.

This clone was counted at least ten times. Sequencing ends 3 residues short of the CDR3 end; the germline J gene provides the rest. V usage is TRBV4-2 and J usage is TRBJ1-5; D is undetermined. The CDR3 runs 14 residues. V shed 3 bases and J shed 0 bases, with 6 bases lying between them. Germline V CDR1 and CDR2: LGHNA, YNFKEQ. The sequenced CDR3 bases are TGTGCCAGCAGCCAGCGGAATAGCAATCAGCCC. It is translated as CASSQRNSNQP. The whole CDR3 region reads CASSQRNSNQPQHF.

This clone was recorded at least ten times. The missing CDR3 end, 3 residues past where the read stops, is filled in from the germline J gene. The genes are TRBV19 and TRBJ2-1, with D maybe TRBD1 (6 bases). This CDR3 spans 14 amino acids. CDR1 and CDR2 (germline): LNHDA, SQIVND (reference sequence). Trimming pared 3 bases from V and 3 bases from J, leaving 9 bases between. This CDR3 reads CASSIYRDYNEQFF. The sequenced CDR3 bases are TGTGCCAGTAGTATTTACAGGGACTACAATGAG.

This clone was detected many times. The covered CDR3 bases are TGTGCCAGTAGCCAAGCGAGGGGGATTCATACG. As protein: CASSQARGIHT. The whole CDR3 sequence is CASSQARGIHTQYF. The chain combines TRBV19 with TRBJ2-3; D is perhaps TRBD1 (6 bases). The read ends 3 residues shy of where the CDR3 ends; the end is completed using the germline J gene. Per germline, CDR1 LNHDA and CDR2 SQIVND (reference sequence). The CDR3 runs 14 residues. Trimming removed 6 bases at V and 7 bases at J, with 17 bases between.

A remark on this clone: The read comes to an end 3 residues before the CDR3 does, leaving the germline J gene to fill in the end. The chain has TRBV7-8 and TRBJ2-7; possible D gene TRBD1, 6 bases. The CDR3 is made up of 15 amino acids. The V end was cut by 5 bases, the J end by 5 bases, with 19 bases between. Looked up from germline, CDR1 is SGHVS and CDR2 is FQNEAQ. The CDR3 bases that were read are TGTGCCAGCAGCCTCCCCGGAACAGGGAAGGACGAG. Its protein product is CASSLPGTGKDE. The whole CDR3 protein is CASSLPGTGKDEQYF.

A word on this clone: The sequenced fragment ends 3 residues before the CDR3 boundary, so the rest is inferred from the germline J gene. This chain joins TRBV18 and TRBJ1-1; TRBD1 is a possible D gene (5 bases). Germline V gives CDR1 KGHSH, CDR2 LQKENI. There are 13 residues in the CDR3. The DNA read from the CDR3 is TGTGCCAGCTCACCTCGGCAGGGTGATAAA. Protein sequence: CASSPRQGDK. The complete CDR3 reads CASSPRQGDKAFF. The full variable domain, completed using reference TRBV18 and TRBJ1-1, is NAGVMQNPRHLVRRRGQEARLRCSPMKGHSHVYWYRQLPEEGLKFMVYLQKENIIDESGMPKERFSAEFPKEGPSILRIQQVVRGDSAAYFCASSPRQGDKAFFGQGTRLTVV.

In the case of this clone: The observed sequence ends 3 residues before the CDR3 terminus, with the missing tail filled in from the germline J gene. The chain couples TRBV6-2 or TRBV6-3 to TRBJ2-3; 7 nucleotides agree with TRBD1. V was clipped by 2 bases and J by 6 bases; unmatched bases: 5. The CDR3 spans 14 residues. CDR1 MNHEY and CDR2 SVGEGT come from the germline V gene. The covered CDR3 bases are TGTGCCAGCAGTTACGTCAGGGGGAGCGATACG. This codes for CASSYVRGSDT. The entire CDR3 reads CASSYVRGSDTQYF.

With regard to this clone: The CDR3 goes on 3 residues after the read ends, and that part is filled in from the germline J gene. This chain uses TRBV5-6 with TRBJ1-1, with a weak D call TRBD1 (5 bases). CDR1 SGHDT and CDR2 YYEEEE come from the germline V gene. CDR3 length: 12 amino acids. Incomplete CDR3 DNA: TGTGCCAGCAGCTTTAATAAGGGGGAA. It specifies CASSFNKGE. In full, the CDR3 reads CASSFNKGEAFF.

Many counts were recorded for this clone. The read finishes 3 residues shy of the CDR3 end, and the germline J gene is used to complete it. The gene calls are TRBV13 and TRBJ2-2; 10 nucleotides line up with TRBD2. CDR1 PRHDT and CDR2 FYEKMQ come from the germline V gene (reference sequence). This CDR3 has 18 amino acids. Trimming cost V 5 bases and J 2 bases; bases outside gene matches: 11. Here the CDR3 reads CASSPLGWTSGNTGELFF. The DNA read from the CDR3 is TGTGCCAGCAGCCCGCTGGGTTGGACTAGCGGAAACACCGGGGAG.

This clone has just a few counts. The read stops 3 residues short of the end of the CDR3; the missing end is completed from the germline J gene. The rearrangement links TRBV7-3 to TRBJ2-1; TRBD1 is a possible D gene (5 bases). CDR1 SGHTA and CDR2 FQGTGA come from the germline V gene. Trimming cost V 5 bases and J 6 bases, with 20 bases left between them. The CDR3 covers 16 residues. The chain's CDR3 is CASSPIQRVRGNEQFF. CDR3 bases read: TGTGCCAGCAGCCCCATACAAAGGGTTAGGGGCAATGAG.

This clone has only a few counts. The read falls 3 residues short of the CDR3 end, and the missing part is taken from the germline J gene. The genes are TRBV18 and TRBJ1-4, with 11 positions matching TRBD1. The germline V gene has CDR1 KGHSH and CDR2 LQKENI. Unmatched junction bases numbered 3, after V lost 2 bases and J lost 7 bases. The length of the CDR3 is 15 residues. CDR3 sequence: CASSPGTGGTEKLFF. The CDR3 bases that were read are TGTGCCAGCTCACCAGGGACAGGGGGGACTGAAAAA.

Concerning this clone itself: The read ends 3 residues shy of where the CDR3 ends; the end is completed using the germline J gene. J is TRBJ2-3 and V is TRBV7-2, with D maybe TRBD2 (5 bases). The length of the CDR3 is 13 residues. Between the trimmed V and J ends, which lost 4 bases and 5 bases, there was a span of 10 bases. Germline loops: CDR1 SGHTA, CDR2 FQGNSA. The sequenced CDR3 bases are TGTGCCAGCAGCTCCCCGGGGAGAGATACG. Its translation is CASSSPGRDT. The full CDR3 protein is CASSSPGRDTQYF.

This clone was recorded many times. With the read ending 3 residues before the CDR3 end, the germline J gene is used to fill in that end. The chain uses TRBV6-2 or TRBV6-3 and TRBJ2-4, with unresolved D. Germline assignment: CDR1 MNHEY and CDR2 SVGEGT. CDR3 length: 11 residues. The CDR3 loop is CASRVYQVQYF. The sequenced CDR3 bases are TGTGCCAGCAGAGTGTACCAGGTT.

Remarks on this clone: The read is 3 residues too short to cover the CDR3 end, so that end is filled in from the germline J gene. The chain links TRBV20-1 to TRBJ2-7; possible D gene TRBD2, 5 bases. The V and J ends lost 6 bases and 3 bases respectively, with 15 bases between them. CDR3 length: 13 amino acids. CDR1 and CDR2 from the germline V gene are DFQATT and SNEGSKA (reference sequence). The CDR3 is CSAGGGAVYEQYF. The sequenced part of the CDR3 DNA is TGCAGTGCGGGTGGTGGAGCGGTCTACGAG.

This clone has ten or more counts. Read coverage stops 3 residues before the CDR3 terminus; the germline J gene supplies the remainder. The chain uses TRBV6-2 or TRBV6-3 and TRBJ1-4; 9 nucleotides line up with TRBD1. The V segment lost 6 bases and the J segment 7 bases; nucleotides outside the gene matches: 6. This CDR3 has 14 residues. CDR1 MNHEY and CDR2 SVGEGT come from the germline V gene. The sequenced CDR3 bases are TGTGCCAGCAGCCCGGGACAGGGCCTTGAAAAA. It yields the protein CASSPGQGLEK. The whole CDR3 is CASSPGQGLEKLFF.

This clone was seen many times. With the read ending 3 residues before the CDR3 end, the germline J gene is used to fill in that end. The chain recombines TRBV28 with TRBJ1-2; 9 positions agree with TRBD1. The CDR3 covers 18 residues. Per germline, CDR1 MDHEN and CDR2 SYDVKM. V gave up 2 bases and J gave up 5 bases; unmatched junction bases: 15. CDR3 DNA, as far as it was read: TGTGCCAGCAGTTTAGGGACCGGGACAGGGAATCGATTTTATGGC. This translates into CASSLGTGTGNRFYG. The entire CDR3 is CASSLGTGTGNRFYGYTF.